This T cell receptor beta chain was documented in a study of naive and memory T cell subsets. Whole-blood samples were roughly 2.3 ml of peripheral blood from healthy adult volunteers. Reverse transcription used DNase-treated unsorted total RNA, aiming for roughly 1 to 1000 ng. This clonotype was seen ten or more times. Its cognate antigen is unknown. For blood and skin samples, reverse transcription used TCR alpha and beta constant primers. Each CDR3 protein is one row after TCRdb ran MiXCR on the 5' RACE reads. The data contain over 20,000 distinct CDR3 sequences, roughly 25% of them singletons. The CDR3 sequence is 12 residues long. V lost 5 bases, J lost 9 bases, and 6 bases stayed unmatched. Germline loops: CDR1 SQVTM, CDR2 ANQGSEA. Study-wide points: TCR transcript changes with activation or differentiation may affect this RNA method.

The TCR comes from a female donor in good health. This sequence joins TRBV29-1 and TRBJ2-1, with 8 bases lining up with TRBD1. The CDR3 DNA sequence: TGCAGCGTTCAGACAGGGGTGGTTGAGCAGTTCTTC. Protein sequence: CSVQTGVVEQFF.